This T cell receptor (beta chain) was identified during a study of blood T cell repertoires in COVID-19. Across the study: T cells, B-cell-depleted T cells, or PBMCs provided the cDNA or gDNA that served as material.

Cohort placement rested on clinical history that participants reported themselves. Original handling: The authors estimated nucleated cell counts from reference gene primer amplification. Data came from immunoSEQ multiplex PCR; TCRdb stores just in-frame clones and leaves some out. V, J and clone size were drawn from that table, and D and trimming were deduced from the DNA. The sample includes hundreds of thousands of clones, 70% to 90% seen only once; the top ten take 0.95% to 1.5%. Trimming took off 0 bases at V and 4 bases at J, with 15 bases between the two ends. Germline lookup yields CDR1 LGHDT and CDR2 YNNKEL (reference sequence). This CDR3 is 17 amino acids long.

This chain connects TRBV3-1 (or the pseudogene TRBV3-2) to TRBJ1-4, with D perhaps matching TRBD1 (6 bases). The receptor was derived from a woman aged 35 to 49 with acute COVID-19. Material for sequencing was PBMCs or T cells enriched from blood (not recorded which). The CDR3 sequence: CASSQERSGQRNEKLFF. The CDR3 nucleotides read TGTGCCAGCAGCCAAGAGCGTTCCGGACAGCGTAATGAAAAACTGTTTTTT.